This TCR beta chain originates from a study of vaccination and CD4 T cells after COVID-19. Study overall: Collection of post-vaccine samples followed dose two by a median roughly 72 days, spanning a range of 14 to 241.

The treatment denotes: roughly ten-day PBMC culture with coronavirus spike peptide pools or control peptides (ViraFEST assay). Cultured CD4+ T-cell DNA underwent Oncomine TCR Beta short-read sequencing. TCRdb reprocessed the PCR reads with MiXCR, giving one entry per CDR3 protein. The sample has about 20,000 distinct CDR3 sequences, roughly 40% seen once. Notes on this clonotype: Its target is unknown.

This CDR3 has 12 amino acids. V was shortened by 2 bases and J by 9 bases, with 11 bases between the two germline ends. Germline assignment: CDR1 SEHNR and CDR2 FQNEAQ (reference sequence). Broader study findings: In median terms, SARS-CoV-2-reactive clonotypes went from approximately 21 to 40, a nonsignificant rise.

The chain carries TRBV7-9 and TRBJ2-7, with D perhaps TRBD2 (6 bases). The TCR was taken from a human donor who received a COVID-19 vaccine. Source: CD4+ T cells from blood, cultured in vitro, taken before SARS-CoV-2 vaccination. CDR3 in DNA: TGTGCCAGCAGCTTAACGGGGGATGGGCAGTACTTC. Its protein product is CASSLTGDGQYF. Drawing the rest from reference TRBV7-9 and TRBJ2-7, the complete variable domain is DTGVSQNPRHKITKRGQNVTFRCDPISEHNRLYWYRQTLGQGPEFLTYFQNEAQLEKSRLLSDRFSAERPKGSFSTLEIQRTEQGDSAMYLCASSLTGDGQYFGPGTRLTVT.